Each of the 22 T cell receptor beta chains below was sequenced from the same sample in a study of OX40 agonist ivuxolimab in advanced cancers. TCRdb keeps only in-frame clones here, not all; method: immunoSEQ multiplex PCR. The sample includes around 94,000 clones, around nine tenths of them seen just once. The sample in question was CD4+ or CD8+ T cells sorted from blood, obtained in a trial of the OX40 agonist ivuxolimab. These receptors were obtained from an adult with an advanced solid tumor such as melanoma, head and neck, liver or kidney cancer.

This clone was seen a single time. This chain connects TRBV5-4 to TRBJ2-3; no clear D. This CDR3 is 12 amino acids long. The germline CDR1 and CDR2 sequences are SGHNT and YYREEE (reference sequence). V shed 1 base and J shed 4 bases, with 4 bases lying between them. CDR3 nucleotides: TGTGCCAGCAGCTTGATCGCAGATACGCAGTATTTT. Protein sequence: CASSLIADTQYF.

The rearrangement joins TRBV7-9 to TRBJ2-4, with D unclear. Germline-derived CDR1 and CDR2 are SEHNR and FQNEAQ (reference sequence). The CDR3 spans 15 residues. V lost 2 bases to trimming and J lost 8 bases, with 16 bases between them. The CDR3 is CASSLRNTDTDIQYF. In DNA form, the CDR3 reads TGTGCCAGCAGCTTAAGAAATACAGATACTGACATTCAGTACTTC.

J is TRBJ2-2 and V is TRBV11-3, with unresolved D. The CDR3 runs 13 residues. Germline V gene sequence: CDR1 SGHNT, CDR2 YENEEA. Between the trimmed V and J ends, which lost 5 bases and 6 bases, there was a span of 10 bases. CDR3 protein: CASSPKYAGELFF. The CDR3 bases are TGTGCCAGCAGCCCCAAATACGCCGGGGAGCTGTTTTTT.

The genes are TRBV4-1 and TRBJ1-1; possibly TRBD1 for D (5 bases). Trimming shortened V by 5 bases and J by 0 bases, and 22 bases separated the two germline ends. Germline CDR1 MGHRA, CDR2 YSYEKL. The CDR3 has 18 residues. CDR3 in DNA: TGCGCCAGCAGCTCCAGGGTGCTTAAGGGACGGCTGAACACTGAAGCTTTCTTT. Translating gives CASSSRVLKGRLNTEAFF.

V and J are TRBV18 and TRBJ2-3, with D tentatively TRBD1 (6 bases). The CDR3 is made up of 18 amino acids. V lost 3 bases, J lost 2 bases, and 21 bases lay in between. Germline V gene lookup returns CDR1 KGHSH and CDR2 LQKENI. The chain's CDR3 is CASSPSTGSFSFTDTQYF. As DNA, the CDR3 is TGTGCCAGCTCACCTTCTACAGGGTCCTTTAGTTTCACAGATACGCAGTATTTT.

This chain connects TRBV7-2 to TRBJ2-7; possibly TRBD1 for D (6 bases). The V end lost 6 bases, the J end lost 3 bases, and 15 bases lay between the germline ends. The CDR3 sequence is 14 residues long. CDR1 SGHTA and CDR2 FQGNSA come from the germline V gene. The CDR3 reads CASSSPGHYYEQYF. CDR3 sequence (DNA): TGTGCCAGCAGTTCTCCGGGACATTACTACGAGCAGTACTTC.

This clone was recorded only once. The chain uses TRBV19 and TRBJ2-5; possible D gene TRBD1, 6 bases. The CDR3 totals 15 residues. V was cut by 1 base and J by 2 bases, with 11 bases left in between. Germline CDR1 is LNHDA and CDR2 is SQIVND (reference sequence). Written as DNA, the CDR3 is TGTGCCAGTAGTATAGTGCCGGGACAACAAGAGACCCAGTACTTC. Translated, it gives CASSIVPGQQETQYF.

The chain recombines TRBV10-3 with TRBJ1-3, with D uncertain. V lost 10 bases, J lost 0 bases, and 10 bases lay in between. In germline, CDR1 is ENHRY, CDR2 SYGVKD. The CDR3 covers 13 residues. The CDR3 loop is CATVESSGNTIYF. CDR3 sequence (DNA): TGTGCCACCGTGGAGAGCTCTGGAAACACCATATATTTT.

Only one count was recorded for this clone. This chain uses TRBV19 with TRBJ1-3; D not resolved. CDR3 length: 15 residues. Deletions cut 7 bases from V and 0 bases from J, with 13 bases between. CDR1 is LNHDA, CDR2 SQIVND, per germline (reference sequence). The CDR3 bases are TGTGCCAGTACCTTCAAATTAAACTCTGGAAACACCATATATTTT. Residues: CASTFKLNSGNTIYF.

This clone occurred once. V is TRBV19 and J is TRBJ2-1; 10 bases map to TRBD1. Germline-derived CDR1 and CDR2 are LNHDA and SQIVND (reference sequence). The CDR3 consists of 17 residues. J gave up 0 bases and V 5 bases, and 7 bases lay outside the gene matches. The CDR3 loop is CASSVIRDRGSYNEQFF. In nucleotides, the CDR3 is TGTGCCAGTAGTGTGATACGGGACAGGGGCTCCTACAATGAGCAGTTCTTC.

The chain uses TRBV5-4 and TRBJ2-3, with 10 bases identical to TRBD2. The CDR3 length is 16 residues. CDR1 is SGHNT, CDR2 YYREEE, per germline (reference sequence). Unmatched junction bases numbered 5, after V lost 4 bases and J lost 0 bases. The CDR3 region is CASSPPGLASTDTQYF. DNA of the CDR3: TGTGCCAGCAGCCCCCCGGGACTAGCGAGCACAGATACGCAGTATTTT.

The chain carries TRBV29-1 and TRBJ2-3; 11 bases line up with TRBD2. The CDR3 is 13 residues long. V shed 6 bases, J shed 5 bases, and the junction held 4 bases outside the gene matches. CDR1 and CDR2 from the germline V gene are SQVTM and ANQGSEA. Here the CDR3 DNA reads TGCAGCGTCGCCGGACTAGCGGGAGATACGCAGTATTTT. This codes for CSVAGLAGDTQYF.

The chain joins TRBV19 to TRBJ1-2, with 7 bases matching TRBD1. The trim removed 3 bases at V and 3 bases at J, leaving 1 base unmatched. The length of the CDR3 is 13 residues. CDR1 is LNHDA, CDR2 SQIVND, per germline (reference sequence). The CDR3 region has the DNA TGTGCCAGTAGTATGGACAGGCACTATGGCTACACCTTC. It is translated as CASSMDRHYGYTF.

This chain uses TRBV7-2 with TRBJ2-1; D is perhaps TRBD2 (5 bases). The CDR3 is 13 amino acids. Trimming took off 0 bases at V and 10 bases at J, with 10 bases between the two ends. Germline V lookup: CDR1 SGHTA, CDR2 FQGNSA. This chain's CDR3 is CASSLAVEREQFF. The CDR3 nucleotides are TGTGCCAGCAGCTTAGCGGTGGAGCGGGAGCAGTTCTTC. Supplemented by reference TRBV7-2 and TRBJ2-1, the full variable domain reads GAGVSQSPSNKVTEKGKDVELRCDPISGHTALYWYRQSLGQGLEFLIYFQGNSAPDKSGLPSDRFSAERTGGSVSTLTIQRTQQEDSAVYLCASSLAVEREQFFGPGTRLTVL.

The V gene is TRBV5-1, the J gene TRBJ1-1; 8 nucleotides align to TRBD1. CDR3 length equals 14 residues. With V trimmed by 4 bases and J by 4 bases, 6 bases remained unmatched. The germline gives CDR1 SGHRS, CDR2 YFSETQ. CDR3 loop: CASSASGGPTEAFF. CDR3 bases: TGCGCCAGCAGCGCCTCAGGGGGCCCCACTGAAGCTTTCTTT.

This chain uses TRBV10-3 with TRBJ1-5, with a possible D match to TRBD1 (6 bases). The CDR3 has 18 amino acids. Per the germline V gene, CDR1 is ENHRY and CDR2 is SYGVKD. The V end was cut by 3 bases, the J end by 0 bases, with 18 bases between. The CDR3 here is CAISEQRNTGNSNQPQHF. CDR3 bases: TGTGCCATCAGTGAACAACGCAACACAGGGAATAGCAATCAGCCCCAGCATTTT.

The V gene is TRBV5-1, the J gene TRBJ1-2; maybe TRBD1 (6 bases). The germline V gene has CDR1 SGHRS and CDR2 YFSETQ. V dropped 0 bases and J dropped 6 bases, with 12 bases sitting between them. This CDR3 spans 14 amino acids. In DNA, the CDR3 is TGCGCCAGCAGCTTGGATTTCAGGGGCGATGGCTACACCTTC. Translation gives CASSLDFRGDGYTF.

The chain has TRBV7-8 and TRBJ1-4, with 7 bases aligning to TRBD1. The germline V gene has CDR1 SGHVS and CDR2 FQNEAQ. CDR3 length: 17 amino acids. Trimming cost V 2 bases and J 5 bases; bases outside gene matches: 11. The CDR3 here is CASSLSRAGGRNEKLFF. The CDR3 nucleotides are TGTGCCAGCAGCTTAAGCCGGGCAGGGGGGAGGAATGAAAAACTGTTTTTT.

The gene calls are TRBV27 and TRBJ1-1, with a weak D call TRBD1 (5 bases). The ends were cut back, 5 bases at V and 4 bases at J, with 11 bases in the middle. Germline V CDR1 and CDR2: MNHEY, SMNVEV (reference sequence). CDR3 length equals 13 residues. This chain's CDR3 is CASSQPGGTEAFF. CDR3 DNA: TGTGCCAGCAGTCAGCCCGGGGGCACTGAAGCTTTCTTT.

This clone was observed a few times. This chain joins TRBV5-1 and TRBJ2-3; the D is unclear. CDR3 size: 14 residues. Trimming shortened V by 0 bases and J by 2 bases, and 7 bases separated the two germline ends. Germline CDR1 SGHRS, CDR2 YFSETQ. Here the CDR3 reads CASSLGHITDTQYF. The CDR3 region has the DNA TGCGCCAGCAGCTTGGGGCACATCACAGATACGCAGTATTTT.

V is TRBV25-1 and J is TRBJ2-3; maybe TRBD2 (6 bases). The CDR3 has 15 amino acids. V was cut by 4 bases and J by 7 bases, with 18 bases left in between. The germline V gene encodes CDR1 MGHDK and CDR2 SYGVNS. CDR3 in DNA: TGTGCCAGCAGTGGGGGGGTGGGCTCTCGGTATACGCAGTATTTT. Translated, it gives CASSGGVGSRYTQYF.

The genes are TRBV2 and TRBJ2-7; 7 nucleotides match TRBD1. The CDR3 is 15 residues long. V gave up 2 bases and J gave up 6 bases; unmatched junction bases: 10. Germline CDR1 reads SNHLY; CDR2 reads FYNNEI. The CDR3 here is CASSESRGLTAEQYF. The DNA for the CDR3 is TGTGCCAGCAGTGAAAGTAGGGGGCTAACTGCCGAGCAGTACTTC.